Each of the 3 T cell receptor beta chains below was sequenced from the same sample in a study of cytomegalovirus exposure and HLA in healthy donors. 13 Jbeta primers and 60 Vbeta primers were used for the PCR. Sequencing was performed with immunoSEQ multiplex PCR; in TCRdb, only in-frame clones are kept and a portion is missing. Among 140,000 to 150,000 clones listed, roughly 74% were seen once. Sequencing was performed on PBMCs. These receptors originate from a woman under 30 in good health and CMV-seropositive.

V and J are TRBV11-2 and TRBJ2-2, with D uncertain. V lost 0 bases and J 5 bases, leaving 7 bases between the germline ends. The CDR3 contains 14 residues. CDR1 is SGHAT and CDR2 is FQNNGV in the germline V gene. Here the CDR3 DNA reads TGTGCCAGCAGCTTAGAAATCCAGACCGGGGAGCTGTTTTTT. It yields the protein CASSLEIQTGELFF.

This chain connects TRBV10-3 to TRBJ1-1; tentative D call: TRBD1 (5 bases). Germline V gene data show CDR1 as ENHRY and CDR2 as SYGVKD. Trimming removed 0 bases from V and 1 base from J, with 12 bases in between. This CDR3 is built from 16 residues. The CDR3 is CAISESTAGPNTEAFF. In DNA, the CDR3 is TGTGCCATCAGTGAGTCGACTGCGGGGCCGAACACTGAAGCTTTCTTT.

On this clone itself: The sample contains more than one DNA sequence encoding this CDR3. This chain uses TRBV5-1 with TRBJ1-1; D remains unclear. Germline CDR1 SGHRS, CDR2 YFSETQ. The CDR3 runs to 13 residues. Trimming shortened V by 5 bases and J by 5 bases, and 13 bases separated the two germline ends. The CDR3 spells CASSTQGETEAFF. CDR3 coding DNA: TGCGCCAGCAGTACCCAAGGAGAGACTGAAGCTTTCTTT.